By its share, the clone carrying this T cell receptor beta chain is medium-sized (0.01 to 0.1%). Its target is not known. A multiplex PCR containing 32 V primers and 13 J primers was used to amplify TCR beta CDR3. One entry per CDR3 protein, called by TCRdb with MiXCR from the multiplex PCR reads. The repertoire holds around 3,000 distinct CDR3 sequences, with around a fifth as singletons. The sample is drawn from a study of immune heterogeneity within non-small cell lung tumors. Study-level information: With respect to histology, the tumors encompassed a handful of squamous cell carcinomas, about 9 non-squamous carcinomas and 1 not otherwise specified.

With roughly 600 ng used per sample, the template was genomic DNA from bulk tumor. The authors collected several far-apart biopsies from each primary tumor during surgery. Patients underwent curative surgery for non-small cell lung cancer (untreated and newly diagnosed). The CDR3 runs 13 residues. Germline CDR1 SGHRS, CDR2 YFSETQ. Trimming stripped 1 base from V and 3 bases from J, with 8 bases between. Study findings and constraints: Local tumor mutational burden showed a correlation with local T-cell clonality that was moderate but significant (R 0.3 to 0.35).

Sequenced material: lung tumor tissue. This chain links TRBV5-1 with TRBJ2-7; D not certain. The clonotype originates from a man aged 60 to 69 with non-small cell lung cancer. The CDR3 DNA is TGCGCCAGCAGCTTGCCGAAACTCTACGAGCAGTACTTC. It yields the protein CASSLPKLYEQYF.